This T cell receptor (beta chain) is from a study of blood T cell repertoires in COVID-19. Looking at the study overall: From the United States, Italy and Spain came samples of acute and convalescent COVID-19. T cells, B-cell-depleted T cells, or PBMCs provided the cDNA or gDNA that served as material.

Original processing notes: Reference gene primer amplification gave nucleated cell count estimates. Clones were sequenced by immunoSEQ multiplex PCR, and TCRdb holds only the in-frame ones, with some missing. V, J and clone size were drawn from that table, and D and trimming were deduced from the DNA. The repertoire includes tens of thousands of clones, 90% of them detected once, and approximately 1.4% sits in the top ten. V was pared by 5 bases and J by 5 bases, with 6 bases of the junction left unmatched. The CDR3 spans 15 residues. Germline V gene lookup returns CDR1 WSHSY and CDR2 SAAADI. The sequencing sample was made of peripheral blood. V and J are TRBV10-2 and TRBJ2-7; 13 positions agree with TRBD2. The receptor was derived from a man aged 50 or older with acute or convalescent COVID-19. CDR3 region: CASSLLAGGPHEQYF. CDR3 coding DNA: TGCGCCAGCAGTCTACTAGCGGGAGGGCCCCACGAGCAGTACTTC.